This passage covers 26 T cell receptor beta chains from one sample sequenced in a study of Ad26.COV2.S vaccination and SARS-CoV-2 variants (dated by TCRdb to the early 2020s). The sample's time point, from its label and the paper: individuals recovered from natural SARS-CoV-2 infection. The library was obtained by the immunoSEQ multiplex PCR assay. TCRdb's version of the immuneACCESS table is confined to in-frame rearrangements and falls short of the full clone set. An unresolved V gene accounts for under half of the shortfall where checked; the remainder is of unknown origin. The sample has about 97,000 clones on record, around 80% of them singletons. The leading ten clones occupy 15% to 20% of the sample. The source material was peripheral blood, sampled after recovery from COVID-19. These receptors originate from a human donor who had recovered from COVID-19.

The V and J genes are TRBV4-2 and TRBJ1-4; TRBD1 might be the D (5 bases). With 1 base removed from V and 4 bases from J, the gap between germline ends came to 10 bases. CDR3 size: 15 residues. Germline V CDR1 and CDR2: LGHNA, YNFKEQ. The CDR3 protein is CASSQVGQVNEKLFF. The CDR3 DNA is TGTGCCAGCAGCCAAGTGGGGCAGGTTAATGAAAAACTGTTTTTT.

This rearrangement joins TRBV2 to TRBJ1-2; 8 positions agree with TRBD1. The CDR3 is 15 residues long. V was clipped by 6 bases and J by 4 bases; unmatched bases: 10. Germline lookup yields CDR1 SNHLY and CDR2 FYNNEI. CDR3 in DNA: TGTGCCAGCAGCGCCGGGAACAGGGGGGCCTATGGCTACACCTTC. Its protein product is CASSAGNRGAYGYTF.

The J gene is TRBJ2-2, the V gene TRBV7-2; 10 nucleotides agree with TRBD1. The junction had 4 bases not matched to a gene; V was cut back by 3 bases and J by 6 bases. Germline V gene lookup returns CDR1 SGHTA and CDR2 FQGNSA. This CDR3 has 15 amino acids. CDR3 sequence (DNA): TGTGCCAGCAGCTTCGCCGGGACAGGGGCCGGGGAGCTGTTTTTT. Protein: CASSFAGTGAGELFF.

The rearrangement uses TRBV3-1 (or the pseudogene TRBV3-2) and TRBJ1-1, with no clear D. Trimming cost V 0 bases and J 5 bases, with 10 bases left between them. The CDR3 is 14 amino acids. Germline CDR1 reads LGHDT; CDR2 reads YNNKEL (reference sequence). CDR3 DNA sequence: TGTGCCAGCAGCCAAGATCCGGGTTGGACTGAAGCTTTCTTT. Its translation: CASSQDPGWTEAFF.

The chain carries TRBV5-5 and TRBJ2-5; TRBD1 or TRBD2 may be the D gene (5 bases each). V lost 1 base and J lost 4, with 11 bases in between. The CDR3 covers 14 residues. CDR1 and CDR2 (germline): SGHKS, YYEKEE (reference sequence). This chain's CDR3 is CASSLLGVVETQYF. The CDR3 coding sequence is TGTGCCAGCAGCTTGTTGGGGGTCGTAGAGACCCAGTACTTC. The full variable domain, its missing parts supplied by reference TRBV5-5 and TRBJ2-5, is DAGVTQSPTHLIKTRGQQVTLRCSPISGHKSVSWYQQVLGQGPQFIFQYYEKEERGRGNFPDRFSARQFPNYSSELNVNALLLGDSALYLCASSLLGVVETQYFGPGTRLLVL.

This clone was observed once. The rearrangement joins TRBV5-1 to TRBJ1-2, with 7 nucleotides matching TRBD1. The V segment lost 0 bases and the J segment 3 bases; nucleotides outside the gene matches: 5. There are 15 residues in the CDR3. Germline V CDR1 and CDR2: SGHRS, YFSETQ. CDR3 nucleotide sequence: TGCGCCAGCAGCTTGGTTCAGGGGGTTTACTATGGCTACACCTTC. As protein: CASSLVQGVYYGYTF.

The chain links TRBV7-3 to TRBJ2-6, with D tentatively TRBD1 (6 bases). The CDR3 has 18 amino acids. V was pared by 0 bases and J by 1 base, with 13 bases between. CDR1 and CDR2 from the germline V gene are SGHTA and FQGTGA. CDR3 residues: CASSLTGQGLSGANVLTF. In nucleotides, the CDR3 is TGTGCCAGCAGCTTAACAGGGCAGGGGTTATCTGGGGCCAACGTCCTGACTTTC. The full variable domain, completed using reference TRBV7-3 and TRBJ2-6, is GAGVSQTPSNKVTEKGKYVELRCDPISGHTALYWYRQSLGQGPEFLIYFQGTGAADDSGLPNDRFFAVRPEGSVSTLKIQRTERGDSAVYLCASSLTGQGLSGANVLTFGAGSRLTVL.

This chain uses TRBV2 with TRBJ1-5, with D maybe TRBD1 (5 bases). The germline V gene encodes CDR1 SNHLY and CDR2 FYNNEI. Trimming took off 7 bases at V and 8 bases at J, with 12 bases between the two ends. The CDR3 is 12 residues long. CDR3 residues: CASNSPGEPQHF. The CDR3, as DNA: TGTGCCAGCAATTCGCCGGGGGAGCCCCAGCATTTT.

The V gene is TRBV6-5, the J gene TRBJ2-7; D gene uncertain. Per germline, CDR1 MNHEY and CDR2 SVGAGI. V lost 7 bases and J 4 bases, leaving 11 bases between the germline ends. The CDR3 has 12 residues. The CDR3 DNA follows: TGTGCCAGCACCGACGGTCCGTACGAGCAGTACTTC. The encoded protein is CASTDGPYEQYF.

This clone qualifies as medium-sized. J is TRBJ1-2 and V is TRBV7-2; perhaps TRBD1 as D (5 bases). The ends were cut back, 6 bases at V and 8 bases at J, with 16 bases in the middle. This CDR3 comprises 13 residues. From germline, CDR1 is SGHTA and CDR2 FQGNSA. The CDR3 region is CASSSTREDGYTF. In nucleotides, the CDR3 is TGTGCCAGCAGTTCAACCAGGGAAGACGGCTACACCTTC.

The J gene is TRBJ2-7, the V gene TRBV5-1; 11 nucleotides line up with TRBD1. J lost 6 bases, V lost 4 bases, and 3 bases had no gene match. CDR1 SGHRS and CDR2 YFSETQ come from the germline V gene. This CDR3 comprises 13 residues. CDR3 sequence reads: CASSRGTGGEQYF. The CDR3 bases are TGCGCCAGCAGCCGCGGGACAGGGGGCGAGCAGTACTTC.

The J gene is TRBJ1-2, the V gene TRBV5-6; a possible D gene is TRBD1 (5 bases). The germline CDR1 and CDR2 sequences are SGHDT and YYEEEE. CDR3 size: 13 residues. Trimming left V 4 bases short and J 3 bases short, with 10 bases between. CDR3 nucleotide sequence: TGTGCCAGCAGCCCGGACATCTACTATGGCTACACCTTC. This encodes CASSPDIYYGYTF. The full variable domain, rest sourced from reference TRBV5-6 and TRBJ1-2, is DAGVTQSPTHLIKTRGQQVTLRCSPKSGHDTVSWYQQALGQGPQFIFQYYEEEERQRGNFPDRFSGHQFPNYSSELNVNALLLGDSALYLCASSPDIYYGYTFGSGTRLTVV.

CDR3 DNA sequence: TGTGCCTGGAGCGCCGGGCTAGCGGGGGAAAATACCCAGTACTTC. Its protein is CAWSAGLAGENTQYF. The gene calls are TRBV30 and TRBJ2-5; 10 nucleotides agree with TRBD2. Germline CDR1 and CDR2: GTSNPN and SVGIG (reference sequence). CDR3 size: 15 residues. V lost 3 bases, J lost 8 bases, and 12 bases stayed unmatched.

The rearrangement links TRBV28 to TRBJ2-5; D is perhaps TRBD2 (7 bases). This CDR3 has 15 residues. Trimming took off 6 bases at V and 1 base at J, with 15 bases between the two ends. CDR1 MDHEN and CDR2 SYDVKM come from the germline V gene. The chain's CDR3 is CASRGGASSQETQYF. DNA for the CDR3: TGTGCCAGCAGGGGGGGGGCTTCTTCCCAAGAGACCCAGTACTTC.

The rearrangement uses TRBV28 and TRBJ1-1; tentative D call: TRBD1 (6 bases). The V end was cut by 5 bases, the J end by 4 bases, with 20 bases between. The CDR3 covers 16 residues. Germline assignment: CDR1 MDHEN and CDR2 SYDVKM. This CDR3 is CASSPLRGQGGTEAFF. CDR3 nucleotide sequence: TGTGCCAGCAGTCCCCTAAGGGGACAAGGTGGCACTGAAGCTTTCTTT.

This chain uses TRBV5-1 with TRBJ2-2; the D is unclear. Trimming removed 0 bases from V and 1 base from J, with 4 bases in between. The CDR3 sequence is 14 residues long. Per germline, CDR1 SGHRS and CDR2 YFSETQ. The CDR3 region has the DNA TGCGCCAGCAGCTTGGCAGAGAACACCGGGGAGCTGTTTTTT. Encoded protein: CASSLAENTGELFF.

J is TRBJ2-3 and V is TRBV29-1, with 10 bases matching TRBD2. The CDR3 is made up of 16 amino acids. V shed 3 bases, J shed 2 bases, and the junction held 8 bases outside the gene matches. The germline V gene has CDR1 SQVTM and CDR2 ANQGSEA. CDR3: CSVERGSGGYTDTQYF. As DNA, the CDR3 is TGCAGCGTTGAGCGGGGTAGCGGGGGGTACACAGATACGCAGTATTTT.

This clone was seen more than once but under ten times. CDR3 in amino acids: CASSRTGQAGNSPLHF. The CDR3, as DNA: TGTGCCAGCAGCAGGACGGGACAGGCGGGGAATTCACCCCTCCACTTT. This rearrangement joins TRBV2 to TRBJ1-6; 8 positions match TRBD1. Losses at the gene ends were 6 bases for V and 7 bases for J; bases not matched to a gene: 11. Germline V gene lookup returns CDR1 SNHLY and CDR2 FYNNEI. This CDR3 has 16 amino acids.

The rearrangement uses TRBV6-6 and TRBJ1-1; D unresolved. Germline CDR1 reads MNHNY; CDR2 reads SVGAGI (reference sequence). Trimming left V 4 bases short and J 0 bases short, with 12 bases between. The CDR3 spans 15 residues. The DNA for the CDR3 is TGTGCCAGCAGTTCTCACAGCCCCTTGAACACTGAAGCTTTCTTT. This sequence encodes CASSSHSPLNTEAFF.

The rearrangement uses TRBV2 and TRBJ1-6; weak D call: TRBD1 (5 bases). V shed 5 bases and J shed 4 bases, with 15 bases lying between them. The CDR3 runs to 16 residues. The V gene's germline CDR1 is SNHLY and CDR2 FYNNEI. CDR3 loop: CASSSGSQLYNSPLHF. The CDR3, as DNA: TGTGCCAGCAGTTCAGGGTCCCAGCTATATAATTCACCCCTCCACTTT.

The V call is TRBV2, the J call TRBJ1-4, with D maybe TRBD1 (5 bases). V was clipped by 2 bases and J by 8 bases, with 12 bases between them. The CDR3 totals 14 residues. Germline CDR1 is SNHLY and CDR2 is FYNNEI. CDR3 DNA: TGTGCCAGCAGTGAAACAGGTTTAGACGAAAAACTGTTTTTT. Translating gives CASSETGLDEKLFF.

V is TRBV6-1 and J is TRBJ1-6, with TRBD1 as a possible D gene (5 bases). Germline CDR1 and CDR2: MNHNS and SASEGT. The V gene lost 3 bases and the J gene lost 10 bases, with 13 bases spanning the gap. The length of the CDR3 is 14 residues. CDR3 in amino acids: CASSDEQGRSPLHF. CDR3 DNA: TGTGCCAGCAGTGACGAGCAGGGACGCTCACCCCTCCACTTT.

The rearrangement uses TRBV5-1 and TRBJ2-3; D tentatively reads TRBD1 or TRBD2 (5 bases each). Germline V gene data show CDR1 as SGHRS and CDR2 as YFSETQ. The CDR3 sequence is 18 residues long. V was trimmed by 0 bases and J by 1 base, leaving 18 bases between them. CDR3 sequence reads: CASSLVPGTLGGTDTQYF. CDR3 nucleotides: TGCGCCAGCAGCTTGGTGCCCGGGACGCTCGGCGGCACAGATACGCAGTATTTT.

CDR3 in DNA: TGTGCCACCCTCTCAGGGGCAACGGGGCTTGAAAAACTGTTTTTT. As protein: CATLSGATGLEKLFF. The genes are TRBV28 and TRBJ1-4; possible D gene TRBD1, 6 bases. This CDR3 has 15 residues. V lost 10 bases and J 7 bases, leaving 22 bases between the germline ends. The germline V gene has CDR1 MDHEN and CDR2 SYDVKM.

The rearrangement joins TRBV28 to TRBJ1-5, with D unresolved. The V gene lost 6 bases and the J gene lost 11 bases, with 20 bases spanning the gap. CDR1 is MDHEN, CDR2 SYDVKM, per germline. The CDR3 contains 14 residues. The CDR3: CASSQAPNPVAQHF. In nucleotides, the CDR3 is TGTGCCAGCAGCCAAGCGCCAAACCCGGTGGCCCAGCATTTT.

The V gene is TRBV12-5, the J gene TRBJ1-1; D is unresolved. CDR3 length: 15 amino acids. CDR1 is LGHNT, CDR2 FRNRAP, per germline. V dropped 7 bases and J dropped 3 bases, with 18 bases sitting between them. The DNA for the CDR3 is TGTGCTAGTGTGGTAGGGTACTCGCTGGACACTGAAGCTTTCTTT. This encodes CASVVGYSLDTEAFF.